This TCR beta chain was captured by sequencing in a study of blood T cell repertoires in COVID-19. The authors' processing: The assay estimated nucleated cells by amplifying reference gene primers. Assay: immunoSEQ multiplex PCR; the TCRdb copy retains only in-frame clones and omits some. The V and J calls and clone size are taken from that table; D and trimming were inferred from the DNA. Of about 60,000 clones listed, approximately 80% are singletons. Participants reported their clinical history, and cohort assignment relied on those reports. The sequencing input was PBMCs or T cells enriched from blood (not recorded which). This TCR was recovered from a woman aged 40 to 49 with acute COVID-19.

The CDR3, as DNA: TGTGCCAGCACCGCAGGAAAAGAGGGAGATCAGCCCCAGCATTTT. Residues: CASTAGKEGDQPQHF. The chain is built from TRBV6-4 and TRBJ1-5, with D unresolved. Germline V gives CDR1 MRHNA, CDR2 SNTAGT. V was clipped by 7 bases and J by 5 bases, with 18 bases between them. The CDR3 contains 15 residues.